This TCR beta chain was profiled in a study of shared clonotypes between healthy human individuals. Study observations and caveats: Sharing across four donors was highest in naive CD4 (roughly 5%) and lowest in memory CD8 (0.4%). Some clonotypes were shared by all four sorted-subset donors, while others were not shared. The non-shared ones had lower generation probabilities than the shared ones.

In the original workflow: ImmunoSEQ yielded junction-only sequences lacking quality scores, so filtering differed. Assay: immunoSEQ multiplex PCR; the TCRdb copy retains only in-frame clones and omits some. V and J calls and clone size are as listed in that table; D and trimming were resolved from the DNA. The data show about 1,900,000 clones, about 94% seen once. The naive CD8 fraction comprised CD45RO-negative cells positively selected for CCR7 and excluded terminally differentiated effector memory CD45RA+ cells. Comment on this clone: Antigen unknown.

The CDR3 length is 13 residues. Trimming removed 5 bases from V and 1 base from J, with 8 bases in between. The germline V gene has CDR1 SGHAT and CDR2 FQNNGV. Specimen: naive CD8+ T cells sorted from blood. This sequence joins TRBV11-2 and TRBJ2-5; no reliable D call. The sequence came from a man aged 18 to 30 in good health. The CDR3 bases are TGTGCCAGCAGCCCGAGCCCCCAAGAGACCCAGTACTTC. This encodes CASSPSPQETQYF.